These 30 T cell receptor beta chains share one sample of origin, sequenced in a study of T cell changes during pregnancy in multiple sclerosis. TCRdb's copy holds only in-frame clones and misses some; the assay was immunoSEQ multiplex PCR. The sample includes 55,000 to 65,000 clones, over 80% of them seen just once. The material was peripheral blood, obtained in the first trimester of pregnancy. These receptors were collected from a female donor in good health, enrolled as a control in a pregnancy study.

The chain uses TRBV19 and TRBJ2-1; no reliable D call. Germline V gene sequence: CDR1 LNHDA, CDR2 SQIVND (reference sequence). Trimming shortened V by 7 bases and J by 7 bases, and 17 bases separated the two germline ends. There are 14 residues in the CDR3. DNA of the CDR3: TGTGCCAGTACCCCCGTGGCAGCGATAAATGAGCAGTTCTTC. Amino acid sequence: CASTPVAAINEQFF. Supplemented by reference TRBV19 and TRBJ2-1, the full variable domain reads DGGITQSPKYLFRKEGQNVTLSCEQNLNHDAMYWYRQDPGQGLRLIYYSQIVNDFQKGDIAEGYSVSREKKESFPLTVTSAQKNPTAFYLCASTPVAAINEQFFGPGTRLTVL.

The chain combines TRBV6-6 with TRBJ2-7, with TRBD1 identical over 10 bases. Germline CDR1 MNHNY, CDR2 SVGAGI (reference sequence). V trimming: 5 bases; J trimming: 5 bases; junction bases outside the gene matches: 3. The length of the CDR3 is 13 residues. CDR3 sequence: CASSRQGADEQYF. The CDR3 nucleotides are TGTGCCAGCAGTAGACAGGGGGCGGACGAGCAGTACTTC.

The J gene is TRBJ1-2, the V gene TRBV30; D perhaps matches TRBD1 (6 bases). Germline V gives CDR1 GTSNPN, CDR2 SVGIG (reference sequence). This CDR3 has 14 amino acids. Trimming took off 4 bases at V and 4 bases at J, with 16 bases between the two ends. CDR3: CAWTSGTFTYGYTF. In nucleotides, the CDR3 is TGTGCCTGGACATCAGGGACATTTACCTATGGCTACACCTTC.

The chain links TRBV5-6 to TRBJ2-1; possible D gene TRBD2, 7 bases. CDR3 length: 14 residues. V was cut by 4 bases and J by 5 bases, with 13 bases left in between. The germline V gene has CDR1 SGHDT and CDR2 YYEEEE. The CDR3 spells CASSIWGGHNEQFF. The CDR3 DNA reads as TGTGCCAGCAGCATCTGGGGGGGCCACAATGAGCAGTTCTTC.

The chain recombines TRBV11-2 with TRBJ2-2; 11 bases fit TRBD2. The CDR3 is made up of 16 amino acids. Germline CDR1 is SGHAT and CDR2 is FQNNGV. V lost 4 bases, J lost 4 bases, and 5 bases stayed unmatched. CDR3 coding DNA: TGTGCCAGCAGCTCGGGACTAGCGGTAATCACCGGGGAGCTGTTTTTT. It yields the protein CASSSGLAVITGELFF.

The chain is built from TRBV9 and TRBJ1-4, with no clear D. The CDR3 covers 14 residues. Germline values: CDR1 SGDLS, CDR2 YYNGEE. The V end was cut by 2 bases, the J end by 5 bases, with 10 bases between. Here the CDR3 DNA reads TGTGCCAGCAGCGTGCCCGGGGAAAATGAAAAACTGTTTTTT. Translated, it gives CASSVPGENEKLFF.

The rearrangement links TRBV7-2 to TRBJ2-2; D is possibly TRBD1 (6 bases). Deletions cut 5 bases from V and 5 bases from J, with 15 bases between. This CDR3 contains 15 residues. Germline V CDR1 and CDR2: SGHTA, FQGNSA. The CDR3 spells CASSPTGQRTGELFF. CDR3 nucleotides: TGTGCCAGCAGCCCCACCGGACAGCGTACCGGGGAGCTGTTTTTT.

The chain carries TRBV7-9 and TRBJ2-2; 7 positions agree with TRBD2. The germline CDR1 and CDR2 sequences are SEHNR and FQNEAQ (reference sequence). The junction had 6 bases not matched to a gene; V was cut back by 6 bases and J by 5 bases. The CDR3 is 14 amino acids. In nucleotides, the CDR3 is TGTGCCAGCAGTTGGGAGGGAAGGACCGGGGAGCTGTTTTTT. Its translation is CASSWEGRTGELFF. Looking up the rest from reference TRBV7-9 and TRBJ2-2 gives the full variable domain: DTGVSQNPRHKITKRGQNVTFRCDPISEHNRLYWYRQTLGQGPEFLTYFQNEAQLEKSRLLSDRFSAERPKGSFSTLEIQRTEQGDSAMYLCASSWEGRTGELFFGEGSRLTVL.

In regard to this clone: One junction end does not reproduce the germline sequence, and a read error may be involved. The chain carries TRBV4-1 and TRBJ2-3; 7 bases match TRBD1. Germline loops: CDR1 MGHRA, CDR2 YSYEKL. The CDR3 sequence is 15 residues long. The CDR3 coding sequence is TGCGCCAGCAGACAAGGGCAGGGGGATTCAGATACGCAGTATTTT. Protein: CASRQGQGDSDTQYF.

V gene TRBV4-3 combines with J gene TRBJ1-5, with 8 nucleotides matching TRBD1. CDR3 size: 15 residues. From germline, CDR1 is LGHNA and CDR2 YSLEER. J was trimmed by 5 bases and V by 1 base; bases with no gene match: 4. The CDR3, as DNA: TGCGCCAGCAGCCAAGGGCAGGGGGCCGATCAGCCCCAGCATTTT. This translates into CASSQGQGADQPQHF.

V gene TRBV14 combines with J gene TRBJ1-1; 9 bases map to TRBD1. Germline lookup yields CDR1 SGHDN and CDR2 FVKESK. The CDR3 runs 17 residues. Trimming took 2 bases from V and 2 from J; bases not matched to a gene: 9. DNA of the CDR3: TGTGCCAGCAGCCAAAGAAGCCACAGGGGGCTTAACACTGAAGCTTTCTTT. This codes for CASSQRSHRGLNTEAFF.

V is TRBV4-2 and J is TRBJ1-4; no clear D. The CDR3 is 17 residues long. V was cut by 0 bases and J by 4 bases, with 15 bases left in between. Germline V lookup: CDR1 LGHNA, CDR2 YNFKEQ. The CDR3: CASSQDGAAKVNEKLFF. The CDR3 nucleotides read TGTGCCAGCAGCCAAGACGGAGCGGCCAAAGTTAATGAAAAACTGTTTTTT.

The chain couples TRBV4-1 to TRBJ2-1; 11 bases line up with TRBD2. Germline assignment: CDR1 MGHRA and CDR2 YSYEKL. The CDR3 covers 16 residues. The V gene end was trimmed by 5 bases and the J gene end by 2 bases; junction bases not matched to a gene: 5. CDR3 amino acids: CASSARLAGPYNEQFF. CDR3 sequence (DNA): TGCGCCAGCAGCGCCCGACTAGCGGGGCCCTACAATGAGCAGTTCTTC.

The chain combines TRBV7-9 with TRBJ2-7; 8 positions match TRBD1. This CDR3 spans 13 amino acids. The germline CDR1 and CDR2 sequences are SEHNR and FQNEAQ (reference sequence). Trimming removed 5 bases from V and 5 bases from J; junction bases left unmatched: 5. CDR3 in DNA: TGTGCCAGCAGCGTCACACAGGGGGACGAGCAGTACTTC. This encodes CASSVTQGDEQYF.

This sequence joins TRBV4-3 and TRBJ1-1; the match to TRBD1 covers 8 bases. This CDR3 has 15 amino acids. The V gene end was trimmed by 7 bases and the J gene end by 3 bases; junction bases not matched to a gene: 10. Germline CDR1 LGHNA, CDR2 YSLEER. The CDR3 sequence is CASNLPTGVDTEAFF. CDR3 bases: TGCGCCAGCAATCTCCCGACAGGGGTTGACACTGAAGCTTTCTTT.

The chain combines TRBV25-1 with TRBJ1-5, with D tentatively TRBD1 (5 bases). Germline lookup yields CDR1 MGHDK and CDR2 SYGVNS. With 1 base removed from V and 7 bases from J, the gap between germline ends came to 11 bases. The CDR3 contains 14 residues. The CDR3 spells CASSESGGWQPQHF. The CDR3 bases are TGTGCCAGCAGTGAATCCGGGGGGTGGCAGCCCCAGCATTTT. Full variable domain (rest looked up from reference TRBV25-1 and TRBJ1-5): EADIYQTPRYLVIGTGKKITLECSQTMGHDKMYWYQQDPGMELHLIHYSYGVNSTEKGDLSSESTVSRIRTEHFPLTLESARPSHTSQYLCASSESGGWQPQHFGDGTRLSIL.

This sequence joins TRBV7-9 and TRBJ2-7; D unclear. Between the trimmed V and J ends, which lost 1 base and 5 bases, there was a span of 12 bases. The CDR3 contains 14 residues. The germline V gene has CDR1 SEHNR and CDR2 FQNEAQ (reference sequence). This CDR3 reads CASSLVTLSNEQYF. The CDR3 nucleotides are TGTGCCAGCAGCTTAGTGACTCTGAGTAACGAGCAGTACTTC.

This clone was counted once. The rearrangement joins TRBV7-3 to TRBJ1-1; a weak D match, TRBD1 (6 bases). CDR1 SGHTA and CDR2 FQGTGA come from the germline V gene. V lost 5 bases to trimming and J lost 4 bases, with 14 bases between them. This CDR3 region has 14 residues. The CDR3 DNA is TGTGCCAGCAGCACTACAGGGAGAGGCACTGAAGCTTTCTTT. This translates into CASSTTGRGTEAFF.

J is TRBJ2-1 and V is TRBV6-6; 8 nucleotides match TRBD2. CDR3 length: 14 amino acids. From germline, CDR1 is MNHNY and CDR2 SVGAGI (reference sequence). The V gene end was trimmed by 4 bases and the J gene end by 9 bases; junction bases not matched to a gene: 8. The CDR3, as DNA: TGTGCCAGCAGTTCCGGGACTAGTGTTATTGAGCAGTTCTTC. Amino acid sequence: CASSSGTSVIEQFF.

V is TRBV18 and J is TRBJ2-2; D remains unclear. Germline values: CDR1 KGHSH, CDR2 LQKENI. V was clipped by 6 bases and J by 4 bases, with 15 bases between them. The CDR3 consists of 15 residues. The CDR3 coding sequence is TGTGCCAGCTCCCCGACCCCGACGGGCACCGGGGAGCTGTTTTTT. Translating gives CASSPTPTGTGELFF.

This rearrangement joins TRBV7-9 to TRBJ1-1, with 10 bases lining up with TRBD1. The CDR3 covers 15 residues. Looked up from germline, CDR1 is SEHNR and CDR2 is FQNEAQ (reference sequence). Trimming at V came to 5 bases and at J to 3 bases, leaving 6 bases not matched to a gene. CDR3 protein: CASSPRDRGDTEAFF. The CDR3 DNA reads as TGTGCCAGCAGCCCCCGGGACAGGGGAGACACTGAAGCTTTCTTT.

This sequence joins TRBV11-2 and TRBJ1-1; D gene ambiguous. The CDR3 sequence is 14 residues long. Between the trimmed V and J ends, which lost 1 base and 1 base, there was a span of 7 bases. Germline V gene sequence: CDR1 SGHAT, CDR2 FQNNGV. The CDR3 sequence: CASSLVPRNTEAFF. The DNA for the CDR3 is TGTGCCAGCAGCTTAGTCCCCAGGAACACTGAAGCTTTCTTT.

V gene TRBV7-9 combines with J gene TRBJ2-2; the match to TRBD2 covers 7 bases. Germline values: CDR1 SEHNR, CDR2 FQNEAQ (reference sequence). V lost 5 bases, J lost 6 bases, and 12 bases stayed unmatched. CDR3 length equals 16 residues. CDR3 loop: CASSPARTSHSGELFF. The DNA for the CDR3 is TGTGCCAGCAGCCCCGCCAGGACTAGTCACTCCGGGGAGCTGTTTTTT.

The J gene is TRBJ1-4, the V gene TRBV11-2; a weak D match, TRBD1 (5 bases). The CDR3 covers 13 residues. Trimming cost V 5 bases and J 11 bases, with 15 bases left between them. Germline V gene sequence: CDR1 SGHAT, CDR2 FQNNGV. The CDR3 loop reads CASSQDYGGKLFF. In DNA, the CDR3 is TGTGCCAGCAGCCAGGACTATGGGGGGAAACTGTTTTTT.

The rearrangement links TRBV7-3 to TRBJ2-1, with D perhaps TRBD2 (7 bases). CDR1 and CDR2 (germline): SGHTA, FQGTGA. The CDR3 totals 14 residues. V shed 2 bases and J shed 5 bases, with 10 bases lying between them. CDR3 residues: CASSLAGANNEQFF. CDR3 nucleotides: TGTGCCAGCAGCTTAGCGGGGGCCAACAATGAGCAGTTCTTC.

The V and J genes are TRBV7-9 and TRBJ2-5; 7 bases line up with TRBD1. The ends lost 2 bases at V and 5 bases at J; junction bases unmatched: 5. CDR1 SEHNR and CDR2 FQNEAQ come from the germline V gene (reference sequence). The CDR3 has 14 residues. CDR3 DNA: TGTGCCAGCAGCTTAAGAGGGGGCGATGAGACCCAGTACTTC. Translated: CASSLRGGDETQYF.

Regarding this clone: Compared with germline, one end of the junction differs, possibly owing to a read error. The chain recombines TRBV5-4 with TRBJ2-7, with 15 bases fitting TRBD2. The CDR3 has 17 amino acids. Looked up from germline, CDR1 is SGHNT and CDR2 is YYREEE (reference sequence). CDR3 amino acids: CTSSWGLAGGTSYEQYF. Written as DNA, the CDR3 is TGTACCAGCAGCTGGGGACTAGCGGGGGGAACTTCCTACGAGCAGTACTTC.

V is TRBV11-2 and J is TRBJ2-3; no definite D call. The germline V gene encodes CDR1 SGHAT and CDR2 FQNNGV. Deletions cut 0 bases from V and 3 bases from J, with 4 bases between. The CDR3 has 13 amino acids. The CDR3, as DNA: TGTGCCAGCAGCTTAGAACTAACAGATACGCAGTATTTT. It yields the protein CASSLELTDTQYF.

The chain is built from TRBV7-2 and TRBJ2-5; 10 nucleotides match TRBD2. CDR3 length equals 17 residues. The trim removed 5 bases at V and 2 bases at J, leaving 11 bases unmatched. The V gene's germline CDR1 is SGHTA and CDR2 FQGNSA. The CDR3 region has the DNA TGTGCCAGCAGCCTCACCCCTAGCGGGGGACTTCAAGAGACCCAGTACTTC. This encodes CASSLTPSGGLQETQYF. The variable domain in full, with the rest retrieved from reference TRBV7-2 and TRBJ2-5, is GAGVSQSPSNKVTEKGKDVELRCDPISGHTALYWYRQSLGQGLEFLIYFQGNSAPDKSGLPSDRFSAERTGGSVSTLTIQRTQQEDSAVYLCASSLTPSGGLQETQYFGPGTRLLVL.

This chain links TRBV4-3 with TRBJ2-1; TRBD2 might be the D (5 bases). Trimming pared 0 bases from V and 2 bases from J, leaving 11 bases between. Germline V gene sequence: CDR1 LGHNA, CDR2 YSLEER. The length of the CDR3 is 16 residues. Written as DNA, the CDR3 is TGCGCCAGCAGCCAAGATAGCGCTGGGGCCTACAATGAGCAGTTCTTC. The encoded protein is CASSQDSAGAYNEQFF.